This TCR beta chain was recorded in a study of Graves' ophthalmopathy and Graves' hyperthyroidism. Study results and limitations: Most thyroid clonotypes with frequency above 0.001 were detected in blood too.

This CDR3 is 11 amino acids long. Germline assignment: CDR1 MNHNS and CDR2 SASEGT. In the case of this clonotype: The target antigen is unknown. One end of the junction is discordant with germline, which a read error may explain.

Beta-chain TCR CDR3 regions were amplified from RNA transcripts. HTBI primers were used in a first-round RT-PCR, which preceded a second-round multiplex PCR. TCRdb fed the multiplex PCR reads into MiXCR, producing one record per CDR3 protein. The repertoire holds about 210,000 distinct CDR3 sequences, with roughly 29% as singletons. Ophthalmopathy was moderately-to-severely active, CAS at least 3, NOSPECS at least 4, lasting under 3 months. This clonotype originated in a man aged 50 to 59 with Graves' ophthalmopathy. Sample: peripheral blood. The rearrangement links TRBV6-1 to TRBJ1-1; D gene ambiguous. As DNA, the CDR3 is TGTGCCAGCGGCACGGTTGCCGGGATGGGGTTT. Translating it yields CASGTVAGMGF.